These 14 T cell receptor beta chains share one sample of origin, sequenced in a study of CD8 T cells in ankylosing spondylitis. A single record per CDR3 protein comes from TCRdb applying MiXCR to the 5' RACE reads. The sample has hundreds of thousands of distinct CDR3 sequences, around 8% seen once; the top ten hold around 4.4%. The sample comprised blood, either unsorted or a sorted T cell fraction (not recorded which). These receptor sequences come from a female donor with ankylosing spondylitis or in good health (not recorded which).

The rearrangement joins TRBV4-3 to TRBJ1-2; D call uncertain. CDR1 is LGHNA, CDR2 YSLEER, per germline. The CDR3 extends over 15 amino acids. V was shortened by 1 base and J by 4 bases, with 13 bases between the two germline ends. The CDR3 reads CASSQGSAKIYGYTF. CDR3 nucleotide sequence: TGCGCCAGCAGCCAAGGGTCCGCGAAAATCTATGGCTACACCTTC.

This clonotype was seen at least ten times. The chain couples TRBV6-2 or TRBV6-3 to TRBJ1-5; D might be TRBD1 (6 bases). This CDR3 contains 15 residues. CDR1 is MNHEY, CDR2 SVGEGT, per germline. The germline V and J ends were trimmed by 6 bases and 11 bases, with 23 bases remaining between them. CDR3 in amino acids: CASRQDRFRWQTQHF. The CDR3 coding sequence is TGTGCCAGCAGACAAGACAGGTTCCGGTGGCAGACCCAGCATTTT.

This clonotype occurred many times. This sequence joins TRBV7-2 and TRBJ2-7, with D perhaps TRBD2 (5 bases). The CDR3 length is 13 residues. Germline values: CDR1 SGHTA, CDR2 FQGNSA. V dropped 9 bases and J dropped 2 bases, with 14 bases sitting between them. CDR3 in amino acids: CASSLGLAYEQYF. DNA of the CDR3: TGTGCCAGTAGTCTTGGACTTGCCTACGAGCAGTACTTC.

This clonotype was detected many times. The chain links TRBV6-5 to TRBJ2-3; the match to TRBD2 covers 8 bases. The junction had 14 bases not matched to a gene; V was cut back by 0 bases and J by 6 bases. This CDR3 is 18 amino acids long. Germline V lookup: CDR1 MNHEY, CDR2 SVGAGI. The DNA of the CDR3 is TGTGCCAGCAGTTACTCGGCCTTAGCGGGAAGGCCCTCGGATACGCAGTATTTT. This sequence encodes CASSYSALAGRPSDTQYF.

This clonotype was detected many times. DNA of the CDR3: TGTGCCAGCAGCTCCTCCTGGGACAGGGATGGCTACACCTTC. This encodes CASSSSWDRDGYTF. The chain has TRBV7-9 and TRBJ1-2; TRBD1 matches 9 bases. The CDR3 totals 14 residues. Germline V lookup: CDR1 SEHNR, CDR2 FQNEAQ (reference sequence). J was trimmed by 6 bases and V by 4 bases; bases with no gene match: 6.

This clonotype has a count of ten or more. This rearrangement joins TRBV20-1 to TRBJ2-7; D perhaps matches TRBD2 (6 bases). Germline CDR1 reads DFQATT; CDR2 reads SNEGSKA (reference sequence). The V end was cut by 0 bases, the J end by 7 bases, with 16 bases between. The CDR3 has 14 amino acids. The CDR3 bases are TGCAGTGCTAGAGAGGGCGGGAACTACCGGGAGCAGTACTTC. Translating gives CSAREGGNYREQYF.

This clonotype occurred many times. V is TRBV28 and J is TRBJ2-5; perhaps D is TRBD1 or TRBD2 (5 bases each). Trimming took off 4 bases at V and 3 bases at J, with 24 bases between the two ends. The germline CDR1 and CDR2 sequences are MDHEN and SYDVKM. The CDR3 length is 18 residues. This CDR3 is CASSSLAGSGGSEETQYF. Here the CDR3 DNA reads TGTGCCAGCAGTTCTCTCGCTGGTAGTGGGGGATCAGAAGAGACCCAGTACTTC.

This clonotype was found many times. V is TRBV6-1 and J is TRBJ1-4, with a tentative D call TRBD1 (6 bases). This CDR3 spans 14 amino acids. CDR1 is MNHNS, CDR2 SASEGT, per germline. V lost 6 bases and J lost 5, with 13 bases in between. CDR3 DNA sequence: TGTGCCAGCAGCCCTCGGACAGCAAATGAAAAACTGTTTTTT. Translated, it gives CASSPRTANEKLFF.

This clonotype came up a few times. The CDR3: CASLSTRTGVYGYTF. The CDR3 DNA follows: TGTGCCAGTCTATCAACCCGGACAGGGGTATACGGCTACACCTTC. The V gene is TRBV19, the J gene TRBJ1-2; the match to TRBD1 covers 9 bases. Germline V gene data show CDR1 as LNHDA and CDR2 as SQIVND (reference sequence). The J segment lost 8 bases and the V segment lost 8 bases, leaving 15 bases of the junction unmatched. This CDR3 comprises 15 residues.

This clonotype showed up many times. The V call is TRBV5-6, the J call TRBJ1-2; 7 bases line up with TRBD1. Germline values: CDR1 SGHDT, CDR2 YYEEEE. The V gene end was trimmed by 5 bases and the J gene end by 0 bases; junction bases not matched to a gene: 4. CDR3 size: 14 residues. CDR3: CASSRDRANYGYTF. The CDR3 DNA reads TGTGCCAGCAGTCGGGACAGAGCTAACTATGGCTACACCTTC.

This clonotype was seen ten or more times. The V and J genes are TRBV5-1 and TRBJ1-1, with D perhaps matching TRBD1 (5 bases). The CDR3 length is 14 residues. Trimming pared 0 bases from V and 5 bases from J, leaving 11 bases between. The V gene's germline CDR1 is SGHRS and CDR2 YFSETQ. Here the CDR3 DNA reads TGCGCCAGCAGCTTGGACACAGGAAAAACTGAAGCTTTCTTT. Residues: CASSLDTGKTEAFF.

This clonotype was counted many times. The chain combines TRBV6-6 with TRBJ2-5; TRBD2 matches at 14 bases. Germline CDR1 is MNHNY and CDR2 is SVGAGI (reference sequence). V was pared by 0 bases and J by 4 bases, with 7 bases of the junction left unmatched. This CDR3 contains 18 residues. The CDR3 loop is CASSYSGTSGRGRETQYF. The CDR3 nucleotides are TGTGCCAGCAGTTACTCCGGGACTAGCGGGAGAGGGCGAGAGACCCAGTACTTC.

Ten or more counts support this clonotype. The CDR3 DNA reads TGCAGCGTTAAAAAAGTTACAGGACAGGGTAACACTGAAGCTTTCTTT. This codes for CSVKKVTGQGNTEAFF. The chain is built from TRBV29-1 and TRBJ1-1; 8 bases agree with TRBD1. V trimming: 5 bases; J trimming: 2 bases; junction bases outside the gene matches: 13. Germline V gene data show CDR1 as SQVTM and CDR2 as ANQGSEA. This CDR3 is 16 amino acids long.

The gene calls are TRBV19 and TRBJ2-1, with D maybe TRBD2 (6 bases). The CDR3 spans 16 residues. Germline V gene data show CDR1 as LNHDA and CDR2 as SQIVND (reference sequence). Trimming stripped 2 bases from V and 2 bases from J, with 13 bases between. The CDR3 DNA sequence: TGTGCCAGTAGTATACGTAGCGGAGACGCCTACAATGAGCAGTTCTTC. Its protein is CASSIRSGDAYNEQFF.